This T cell receptor beta chain was obtained from a study of T-cell memory formation after mild COVID-19. Study-level information: The TCR clusters were mostly specific to one donor. Overall study findings and caveats: Among clones contracting day 15 to 85, CD4/CD8 was balanced, whereas later expanders leaned CD4+.

V lost 4 bases and J lost 8, with 8 bases in between. Germline loops: CDR1 KGHSH, CDR2 LQKENI. The CDR3 extends over 11 amino acids. From 5'RACE with constant-segment primers came TCR alpha and TCR beta cDNA libraries that carried sample barcodes and UMIs. TCRdb independently ran MiXCR on the 5' RACE reads; one entry per CDR3 protein. This repertoire shows roughly 400,000 distinct CDR3 sequences, approximately 15% found once; its top ten account for about a fifth. This clonotype came up a few times. Its antigen is not known. The specimen sequenced was PBMCs or a T cell subset sorted from them (not recorded which). This receptor was taken from a man younger than 35 who had mild COVID-19 (a few samples of this study predate the infection). Cell type and time point are not known. The chain uses TRBV18 and TRBJ1-1; D unresolved. CDR3 DNA sequence: TGTGCCAGCTCACGGGCGGGGGAAGCTTTCTTT. Its translation is CASSRAGEAFF. Full variable domain (missing parts from reference TRBV18 and TRBJ1-1): NAGVMQNPRHLVRRRGQEARLRCSPMKGHSHVYWYRQLPEEGLKFMVYLQKENIIDESGMPKERFSAEFPKEGPSILRIQQVVRGDSAAYFCASSRAGEAFFGQGTRLTVV.